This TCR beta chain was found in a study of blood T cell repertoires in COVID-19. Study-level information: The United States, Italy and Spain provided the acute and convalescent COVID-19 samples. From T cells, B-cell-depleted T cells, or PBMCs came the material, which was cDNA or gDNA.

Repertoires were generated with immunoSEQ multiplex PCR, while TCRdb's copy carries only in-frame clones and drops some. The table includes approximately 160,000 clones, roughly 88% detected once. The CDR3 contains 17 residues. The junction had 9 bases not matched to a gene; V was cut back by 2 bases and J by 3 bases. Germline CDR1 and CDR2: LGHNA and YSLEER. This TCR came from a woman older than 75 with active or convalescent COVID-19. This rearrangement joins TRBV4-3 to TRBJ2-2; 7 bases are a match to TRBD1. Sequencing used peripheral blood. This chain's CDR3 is CASSQSMGQWDTGELFF. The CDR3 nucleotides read TGCGCCAGCAGCCAATCCATGGGACAGTGGGACACCGGGGAGCTGTTTTTT.